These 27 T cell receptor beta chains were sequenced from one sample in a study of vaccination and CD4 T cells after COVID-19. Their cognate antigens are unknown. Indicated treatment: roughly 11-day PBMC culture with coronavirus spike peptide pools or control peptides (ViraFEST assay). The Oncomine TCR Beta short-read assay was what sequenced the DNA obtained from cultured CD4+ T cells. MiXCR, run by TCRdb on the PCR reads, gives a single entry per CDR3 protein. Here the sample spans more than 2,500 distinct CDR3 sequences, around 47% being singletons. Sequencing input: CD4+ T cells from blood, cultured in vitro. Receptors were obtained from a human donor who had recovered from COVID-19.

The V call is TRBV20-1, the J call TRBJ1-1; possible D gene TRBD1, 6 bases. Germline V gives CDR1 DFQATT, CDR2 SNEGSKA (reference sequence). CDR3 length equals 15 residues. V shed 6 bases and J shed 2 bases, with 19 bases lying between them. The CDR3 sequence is CSAQYPWGANTEAFF. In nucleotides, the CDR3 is TGCAGTGCCCAGTACCCTTGGGGGGCAAACACTGAAGCTTTCTTT.

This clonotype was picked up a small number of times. CDR3 residues: CASRLRAASNQPQHF. The CDR3 DNA is TGTGCCAGCAGACTAAGGGCAGCTAGCAATCAGCCCCAGCATTTT. The chain links TRBV6-1 to TRBJ1-5; D is unresolved. Germline loops: CDR1 MNHNS, CDR2 SASEGT. The V gene lost 6 bases and the J gene lost 0 bases, with 12 bases spanning the gap. The CDR3 has 15 amino acids.

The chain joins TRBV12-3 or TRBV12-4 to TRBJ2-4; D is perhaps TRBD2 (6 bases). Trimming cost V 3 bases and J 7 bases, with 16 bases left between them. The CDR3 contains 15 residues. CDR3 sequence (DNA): TGTGCCAGCAGTTTGGGCAGCCTAGGAGGGAACATTCAGTACTTC. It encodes CASSLGSLGGNIQYF.

Here the CDR3 DNA reads TGTGCCATCGGGTGGGACAGTTCTTACGAGCAGTACTTC. It encodes CAIGWDSSYEQYF. The rearrangement uses TRBV10-3 and TRBJ2-7; 7 bases map to TRBD1. The CDR3 is 13 amino acids. In germline, CDR1 is ENHRY, CDR2 SYGVKD. The V segment lost 8 bases and the J segment 4 bases; nucleotides outside the gene matches: 8.

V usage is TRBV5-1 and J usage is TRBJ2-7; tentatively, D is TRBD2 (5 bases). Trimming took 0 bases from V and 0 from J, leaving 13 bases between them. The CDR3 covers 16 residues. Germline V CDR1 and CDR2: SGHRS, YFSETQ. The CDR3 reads CASSLDVGKSSYEQYF. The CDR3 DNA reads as TGCGCCAGCAGCTTGGACGTCGGGAAAAGCTCCTACGAGCAGTACTTC.

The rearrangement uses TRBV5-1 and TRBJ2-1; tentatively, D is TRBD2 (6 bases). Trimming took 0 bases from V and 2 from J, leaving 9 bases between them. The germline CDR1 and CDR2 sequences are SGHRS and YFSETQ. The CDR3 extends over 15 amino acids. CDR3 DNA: TGCGCCAGCAGCTTGGCGGGACTTACCTACAATGAGCAGTTCTTC. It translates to CASSLAGLTYNEQFF.

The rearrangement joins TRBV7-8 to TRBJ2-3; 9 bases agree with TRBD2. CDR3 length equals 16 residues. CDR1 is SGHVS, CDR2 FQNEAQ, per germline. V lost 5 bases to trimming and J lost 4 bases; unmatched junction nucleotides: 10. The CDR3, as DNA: TGTGCCAGCAGCCCCCAACGAGCGGGAGGATCAGATACGCAGTATTTT. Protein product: CASSPQRAGGSDTQYF.

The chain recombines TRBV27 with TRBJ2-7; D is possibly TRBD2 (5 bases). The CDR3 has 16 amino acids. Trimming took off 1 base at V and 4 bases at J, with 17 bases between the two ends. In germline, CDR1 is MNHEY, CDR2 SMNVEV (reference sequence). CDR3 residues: CASSLLESGQAYEQYF. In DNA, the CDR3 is TGTGCCAGCAGTTTATTGGAGAGCGGCCAAGCTTACGAGCAGTACTTC.

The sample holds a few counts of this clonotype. CDR3 amino acids: CASSEPGQGPNQPQHF. In nucleotides, the CDR3 is TGTGCCAGCAGTGAACCCGGACAGGGGCCTAATCAGCCCCAGCATTTT. The rearrangement joins TRBV6-1 to TRBJ1-5, with 9 nucleotides matching TRBD1. Germline assignment: CDR1 MNHNS and CDR2 SASEGT. J gave up 4 bases and V 2 bases, and 6 bases lay outside the gene matches. The CDR3 contains 16 residues.

The CDR3 loop reads CATSRDGLAGAFNTGELFF. The CDR3 DNA is TGTGCCACCAGCAGAGATGGACTAGCGGGAGCGTTCAACACCGGGGAGCTGTTTTTT. The J gene is TRBJ2-2, the V gene TRBV15; 13 bases match TRBD2. Germline CDR1 and CDR2: LNHNV and YYDKDF (reference sequence). The V and J ends lost 0 bases and 2 bases, in that order; junction bases with no gene match: 6. The CDR3 is 19 residues long.

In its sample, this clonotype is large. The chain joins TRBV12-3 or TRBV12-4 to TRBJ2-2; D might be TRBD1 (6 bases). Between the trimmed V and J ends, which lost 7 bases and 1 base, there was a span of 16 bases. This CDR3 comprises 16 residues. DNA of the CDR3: TGTGCCAGCACCCGAACAGGGCTCCAGAACACCGGGGAGCTGTTTTTT. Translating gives CASTRTGLQNTGELFF.

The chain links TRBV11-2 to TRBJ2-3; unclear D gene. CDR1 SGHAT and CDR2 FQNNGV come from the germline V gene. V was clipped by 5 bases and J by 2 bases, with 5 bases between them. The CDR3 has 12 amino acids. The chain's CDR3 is CASSILTDTQYF. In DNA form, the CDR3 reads TGTGCCAGCAGCATACTCACAGATACGCAGTATTTT.

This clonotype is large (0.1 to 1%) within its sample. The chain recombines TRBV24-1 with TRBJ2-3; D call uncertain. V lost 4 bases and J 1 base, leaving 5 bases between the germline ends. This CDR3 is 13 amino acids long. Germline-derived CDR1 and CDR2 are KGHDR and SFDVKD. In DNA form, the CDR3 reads TGTGCCACCAGTGAAGGAGGCACAGATACGCAGTATTTT. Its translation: CATSEGGTDTQYF.

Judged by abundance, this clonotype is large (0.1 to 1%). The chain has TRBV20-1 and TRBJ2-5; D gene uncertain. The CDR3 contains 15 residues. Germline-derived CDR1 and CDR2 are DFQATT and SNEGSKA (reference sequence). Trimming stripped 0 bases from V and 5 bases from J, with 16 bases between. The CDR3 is CSARDWANGAETQYF. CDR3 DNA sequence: TGCAGTGCTAGAGATTGGGCAAATGGAGCGGAGACCCAGTACTTC.

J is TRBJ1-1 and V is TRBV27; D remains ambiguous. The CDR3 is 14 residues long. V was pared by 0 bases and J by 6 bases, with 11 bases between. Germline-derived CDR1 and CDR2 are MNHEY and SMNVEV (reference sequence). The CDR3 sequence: CASSLSRYTAEAFF. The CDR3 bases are TGTGCCAGCAGTTTATCGCGGTACACGGCTGAAGCTTTCTTT.

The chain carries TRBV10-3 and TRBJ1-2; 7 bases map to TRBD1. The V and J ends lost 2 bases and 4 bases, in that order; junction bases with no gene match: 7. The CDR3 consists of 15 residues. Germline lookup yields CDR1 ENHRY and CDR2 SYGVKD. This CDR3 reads CAISETGTESYGYTF. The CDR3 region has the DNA TGTGCCATCAGTGAGACTGGGACAGAATCCTATGGCTACACCTTC.

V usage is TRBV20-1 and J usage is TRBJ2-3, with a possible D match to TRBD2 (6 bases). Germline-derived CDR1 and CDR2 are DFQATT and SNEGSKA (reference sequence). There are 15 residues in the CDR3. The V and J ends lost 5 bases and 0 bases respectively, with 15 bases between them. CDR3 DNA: TGCAGTGCTCAAACCAGCGGGCCCAGCACAGATACGCAGTATTTT. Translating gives CSAQTSGPSTDTQYF.

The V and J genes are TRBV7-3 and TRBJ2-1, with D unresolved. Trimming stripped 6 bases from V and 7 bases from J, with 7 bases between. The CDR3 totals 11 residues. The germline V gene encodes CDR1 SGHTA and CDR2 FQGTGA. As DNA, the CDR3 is TGTGCCAGCAGGTTGACAAATGAGCAGTTCTTC. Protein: CASRLTNEQFF.

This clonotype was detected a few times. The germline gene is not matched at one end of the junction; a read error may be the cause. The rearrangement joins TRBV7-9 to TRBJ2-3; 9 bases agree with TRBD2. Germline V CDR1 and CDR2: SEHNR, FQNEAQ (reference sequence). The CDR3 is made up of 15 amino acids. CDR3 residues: CASSLAGRATDTQYF. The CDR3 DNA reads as TGTGCCAGCAGCCTAGCGGGGAGGGCCACAGATACGCAGTATTTT.

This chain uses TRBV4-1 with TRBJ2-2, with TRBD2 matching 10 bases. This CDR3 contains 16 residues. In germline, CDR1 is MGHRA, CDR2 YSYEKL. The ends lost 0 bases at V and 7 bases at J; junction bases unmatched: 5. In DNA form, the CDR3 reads TGCGCCAGCAGCCAAGAGATGAGGACTAGCGGCGGGGAGCTGTTTTTT. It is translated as CASSQEMRTSGGELFF.

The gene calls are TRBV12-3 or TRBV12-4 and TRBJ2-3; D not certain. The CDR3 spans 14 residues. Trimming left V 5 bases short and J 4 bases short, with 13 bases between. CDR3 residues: CASSPSHSSDTQYF. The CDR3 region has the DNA TGTGCCAGCAGTCCCTCCCACAGTTCAGATACGCAGTATTTT.

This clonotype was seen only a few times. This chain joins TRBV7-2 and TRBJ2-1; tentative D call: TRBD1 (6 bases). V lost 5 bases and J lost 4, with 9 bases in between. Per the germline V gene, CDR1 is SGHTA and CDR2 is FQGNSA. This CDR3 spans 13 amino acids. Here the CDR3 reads CASSAQGYNEQFF. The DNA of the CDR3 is TGTGCCAGCAGCGCCCAGGGGTACAATGAGCAGTTCTTC.

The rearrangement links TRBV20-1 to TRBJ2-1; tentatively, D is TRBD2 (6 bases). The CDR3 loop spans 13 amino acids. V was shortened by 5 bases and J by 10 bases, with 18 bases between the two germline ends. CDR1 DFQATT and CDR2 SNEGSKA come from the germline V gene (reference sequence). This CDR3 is CSARRGPAGEQFF. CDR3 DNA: TGCAGTGCTCGAAGGGGCCCAGCGGGCGAGCAGTTCTTC.

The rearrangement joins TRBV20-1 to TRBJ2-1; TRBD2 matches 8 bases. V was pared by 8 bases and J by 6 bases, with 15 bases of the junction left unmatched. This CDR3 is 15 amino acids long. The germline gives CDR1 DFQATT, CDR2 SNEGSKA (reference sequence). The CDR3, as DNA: TGCAGTCCCCGTCGGAGCGGGGGCACCACCAATGAGCAGTTCTTC. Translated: CSPRRSGGTTNEQFF.

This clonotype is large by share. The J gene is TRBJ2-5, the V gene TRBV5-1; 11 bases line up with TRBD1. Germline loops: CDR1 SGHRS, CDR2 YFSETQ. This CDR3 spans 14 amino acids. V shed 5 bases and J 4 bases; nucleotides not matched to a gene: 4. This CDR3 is CASRVDRGLETQYF. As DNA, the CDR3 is TGCGCCAGCAGGGTGGACAGGGGGCTAGAGACCCAGTACTTC. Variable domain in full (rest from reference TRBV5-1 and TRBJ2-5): KAGVTQTPRYLIKTRGQQVTLSCSPISGHRSVSWYQQTPGQGLQFLFEYFSETQRNKGNFPGRFSGRQFSNSRSEMNVSTLELGDSALYLCASRVDRGLETQYFGPGTRLLVL.

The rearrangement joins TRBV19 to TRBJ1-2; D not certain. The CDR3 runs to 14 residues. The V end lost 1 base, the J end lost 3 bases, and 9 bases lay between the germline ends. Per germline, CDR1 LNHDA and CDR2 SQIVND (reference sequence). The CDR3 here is CASSIGAEHYGYTF. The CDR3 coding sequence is TGTGCCAGTAGTATAGGAGCGGAGCACTATGGCTACACCTTC.

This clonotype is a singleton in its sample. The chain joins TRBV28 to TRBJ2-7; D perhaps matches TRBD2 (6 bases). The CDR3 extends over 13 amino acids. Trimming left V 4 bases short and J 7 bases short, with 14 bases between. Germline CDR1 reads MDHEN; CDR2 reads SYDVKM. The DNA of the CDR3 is TGTGCCAGCAGTTCCCCGGGACTCCCAGAGCAGTACTTC. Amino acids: CASSSPGLPEQYF.